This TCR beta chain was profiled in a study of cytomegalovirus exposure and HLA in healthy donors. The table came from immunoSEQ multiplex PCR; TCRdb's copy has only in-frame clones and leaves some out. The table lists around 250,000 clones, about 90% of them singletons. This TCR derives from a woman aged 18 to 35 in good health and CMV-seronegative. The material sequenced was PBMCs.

The CDR3, as DNA: TGTGCCAGCAGATTCGACACTGAAGCTTTCTTT. It codes for CASRFDTEAFF. The chain uses TRBV6-5 and TRBJ1-1, with no clear D. Germline values: CDR1 MNHEY, CDR2 SVGAGI. V gave up 6 bases and J gave up 3 bases, with 5 bases separating them. The CDR3 has 11 amino acids.